This TCR beta chain was retrieved from a study of T cell repertoires in cytomegalovirus infection. Study-wide context: The public TCR beta signatures pointed to both CMV infection and matching HLA type.

This clonotype was found a few times. Looked up from germline, CDR1 is MNHEY and CDR2 is SVGEGT. Unmatched junction bases numbered 10, after V lost 5 bases and J lost 7 bases. The CDR3 runs to 16 residues. TCRdb re-derived calls from the reads in MiXCR, one entry per CDR3 protein. The table lists a few hundred thousand distinct CDR3 sequences, about 25% of them singletons. The TCR was taken from a human donor in good health (CMV status not recorded). Some clones in this sample may be carry-over from other donors' samples. The rearrangement uses TRBV6-2 or TRBV6-3 and TRBJ1-6, with 8 nucleotides matching TRBD1. Sequencing was done on a sample of PBMCs. The CDR3 DNA is TGTGCCAGCAGTCCGTCCGGACAGGGCTCCAATTCACCCCTCCACTTT. Amino acids: CASSPSGQGSNSPLHF.